Only a few counts were recorded for the clone carrying this TCR beta chain. The data belong to a study of beta chain features in type 1 diabetes. Expressed TCRB transcripts were sequenced because the entire RNA isolate underwent reverse transcription. Using immunoSEQ multiplex PCR, the repertoire was profiled, and TCRdb retains in-frame clones only, with some absent. The table shows roughly 130,000 clones, with 7% to 10% occurring only once. CDR3 length: 16 residues. Trimming took off 0 bases at V and 7 bases at J, with 18 bases between the two ends. Germline CDR1 MGHRA, CDR2 YSYEKL. The sequence was obtained from a man younger than 35 in good health. The rearrangement uses TRBV4-1 and TRBJ1-2; weak D call: TRBD1 (6 bases). The sample consisted of central memory CD4+ T cells from blood. CDR3: CASSQDWGPAGVGYTF. CDR3 in DNA: TGCGCCAGCAGCCAAGATTGGGGCCCAGCAGGGGTTGGCTACACCTTC.